These 27 T cell receptor beta chains share one sample of origin, sequenced in a study of response to subunit inactivated influenza vaccine. MiXCR was run by TCRdb on the RT-PCR reads, yielding one entry per CDR3 protein. Of fewer than 400,000 distinct CDR3 sequences in the sample, just over 20% were seen once. This specimen was PBMCs from blood, taken 21 months after vaccination. These receptors were collected from a man between 50 and 69 years old who received an inactivated influenza vaccine.

This chain joins TRBV29-1 and TRBJ2-3; unclear D gene. Germline CDR1 is SQVTM and CDR2 is ANQGSEA. There are 14 residues in the CDR3. The V end lost 4 bases, the J end lost 0 bases, and 11 bases lay between the germline ends. This chain's CDR3 is CSVGEITSTDTQYF. The CDR3 DNA reads TGCAGCGTTGGTGAGATCACAAGCACAGATACGCAGTATTTT.

The V call is TRBV6-6, the J call TRBJ2-1; D might be TRBD2 (5 bases). The CDR3 length is 12 residues. CDR1 is MNHNY, CDR2 SVGAGI, per germline (reference sequence). Trimming removed 5 bases at V and 8 bases at J, with 10 bases between. The CDR3 DNA reads TGTGCCAGCAGTGCTACTAGGGATGAGCAGTTCTTC. The encoded protein is CASSATRDEQFF.

In its sample, this clonotype was seen many times. The chain is built from TRBV12-3 or TRBV12-4 and TRBJ1-5, with a weak D call TRBD1 (6 bases). This CDR3 has 16 residues. V lost 7 bases to trimming and J lost 3 bases, with 19 bases between them. This chain's CDR3 is CASNTGGAGPNQPQHF. The DNA of the CDR3 is TGTGCCAGCAACACCGGGGGCGCGGGGCCCAATCAGCCCCAGCATTTT.

V is TRBV5-1 and J is TRBJ2-1; 10 nucleotides align to TRBD2. This CDR3 has 15 amino acids. Looked up from germline, CDR1 is SGHRS and CDR2 is YFSETQ. V dropped 4 bases and J dropped 2; count of bases not matched to a gene: 3. Here the CDR3 reads CASSRTSGTYNEQFF. CDR3 sequence (DNA): TGCGCCAGCAGCCGGACTAGCGGAACCTACAATGAGCAGTTCTTC.

This clonotype was seen more than once but under ten times. The J gene is TRBJ2-2, the V gene TRBV27; 8 bases map to TRBD2. Germline V CDR1 and CDR2: MNHEY, SMNVEV (reference sequence). The CDR3 is 14 amino acids. J was trimmed by 6 bases and V by 7 bases; bases with no gene match: 7. DNA of the CDR3: TGTGCCAGCACCACAATCGGGGGGGCCGGGGAGCTGTTTTTT. It yields the protein CASTTIGGAGELFF.

This clonotype was recorded at least ten times. The chain carries TRBV27 and TRBJ2-3; no definite D call. V lost 2 bases and J lost 2, with 5 bases in between. The CDR3 consists of 13 residues. Germline-derived CDR1 and CDR2 are MNHEY and SMNVEV (reference sequence). CDR3 sequence: CASSLVVTDTQYF. In DNA, the CDR3 is TGTGCCAGCAGTTTAGTGGTCACAGATACGCAGTATTTT.

This clonotype has a handful of counts. This sequence joins TRBV5-1 and TRBJ2-6, with D possibly being TRBD2 (5 bases). The germline CDR1 and CDR2 sequences are SGHRS and YFSETQ. CDR3 size: 18 residues. The ends were cut back, 1 base at V and 0 bases at J, with 14 bases in the middle. The CDR3 protein is CASSLLLIALSGANVLTF. DNA for the CDR3: TGCGCCAGCAGCTTGTTACTTATAGCGCTCTCTGGGGCCAACGTCCTGACTTTC.

The J gene is TRBJ2-7, the V gene TRBV4-3; D remains unclear. Germline V gene lookup returns CDR1 LGHNA and CDR2 YSLEER. The CDR3 covers 14 residues. The V end was cut by 0 bases, the J end by 2 bases, with 8 bases between. Here the CDR3 DNA reads TGCGCCAGCAGCCAAGAGACGCCAGCCTACGAGCAGTACTTC. Residues: CASSQETPAYEQYF.

Only a few counts were recorded for this clonotype. The chain is built from TRBV12-3 or TRBV12-4 and TRBJ1-4; no clear D gene. With 2 bases removed from V and 2 bases from J, the gap between germline ends came to 21 bases. This CDR3 spans 19 amino acids. The CDR3 region has the DNA TGTGCCAGCAGTTTATCGTTCCAGGTCTTCGCGTCCACTAATGAAAAACTGTTTTTT. Its protein product is CASSLSFQVFASTNEKLFF.

This clonotype was seen more than once but under ten times. V gene TRBV5-1 combines with J gene TRBJ1-4, with 7 bases matching TRBD1. V was pared by 5 bases and J by 7 bases, with 5 bases of the junction left unmatched. This CDR3 is built from 13 residues. From germline, CDR1 is SGHRS and CDR2 YFSETQ. In DNA, the CDR3 is TGCGCCAGCAGGGGGGACAGAGTTGAAAAACTGTTTTTT. It yields the protein CASRGDRVEKLFF.

This clonotype was detected only a few times. The V and J genes are TRBV20-1 and TRBJ1-4, with 7 nucleotides matching TRBD1. This CDR3 is 15 amino acids long. In germline, CDR1 is DFQATT, CDR2 SNEGSKA (reference sequence). V was pared by 2 bases and J by 5 bases, with 8 bases of the junction left unmatched. CDR3 protein: CSARRGGTVNEKLFF. The CDR3 bases are TGCAGTGCTAGAAGGGGGGGGACAGTCAATGAAAAACTGTTTTTT.

This clonotype has a count of ten or more. The CDR3 sequence: CASSERGPNTF. The CDR3 nucleotides are TGTGCCAGCAGTGAACGAGGCCCTAACACCTTC. V is TRBV6-1 and J is TRBJ1-2; the D is unclear. CDR1 is MNHNS and CDR2 is SASEGT in the germline V gene. V lost 2 bases, J lost 12 bases, and 10 bases lay in between. This CDR3 region has 11 residues.

This clonotype showed up many times. The V call is TRBV15, the J call TRBJ2-4; D uncertain. Trimming left V 0 bases short and J 11 bases short, with 11 bases between. Germline-derived CDR1 and CDR2 are LNHNV and YYDKDF (reference sequence). The CDR3 has 13 amino acids. This CDR3 is CATSRDFMGFQYF. CDR3 coding DNA: TGTGCCACCAGCAGAGATTTTATGGGGTTTCAGTACTTC. Using reference TRBV15 and TRBJ2-4 for the parts outside the CDR3, the full variable domain is DAMVIQNPRYQVTQFGKPVTLSCSQTLNHNVMYWYQQKSSQAPKLLFHYYDKDFNNEADTPDNFQSRRPNTSFCFLDIRSPGLGDTAMYLCATSRDFMGFQYFGAGTRLSVL.

This clonotype was counted only a few times. The chain is built from TRBV20-1 and TRBJ1-1, with TRBD1 matching over 7 bases. V dropped 0 bases and J dropped 5; count of bases not matched to a gene: 6. The CDR3 extends over 14 amino acids. Germline V gene sequence: CDR1 DFQATT, CDR2 SNEGSKA (reference sequence). CDR3 sequence reads: CSARDRRGRTEAFF. The CDR3 nucleotides read TGCAGTGCTAGAGATCGCAGGGGGAGGACTGAAGCTTTCTTT.

This clonotype appeared once. The J gene is TRBJ2-7, the V gene TRBV3-1; tentative D call: TRBD2 (5 bases). Per germline, CDR1 LGHDT and CDR2 YNNKEL (reference sequence). This CDR3 is built from 15 residues. V dropped 4 bases and J dropped 9 bases, with 22 bases sitting between them. This chain's CDR3 is CASSLVRAGLKVQYF. Here the CDR3 DNA reads TGTGCCAGCAGCCTAGTTAGGGCGGGCCTTAAGGTGCAGTACTTC.

The rearrangement links TRBV18 to TRBJ2-7; TRBD2 aligns across 11 bases. CDR1 and CDR2 (germline): KGHSH, LQKENI. The CDR3 is 16 amino acids. V shed 4 bases, J shed 5 bases, and the junction held 10 bases outside the gene matches. CDR3 DNA: TGTGCCAGCTCACAAACCATAGCGGGAGGGCCCCACGAGCAGTACTTC. Its translation: CASSQTIAGGPHEQYF.

V and J are TRBV3-1 and TRBJ2-1; D ambiguous. The CDR3 has 12 amino acids. The V end was cut by 2 bases, the J end by 8 bases, with 7 bases between. The germline V gene has CDR1 LGHDT and CDR2 YNNKEL (reference sequence). The CDR3 coding sequence is TGTGCCAGCAGCCAACGCTCCGATGAGCAGTTCTTC. Encoded protein: CASSQRSDEQFF.

The chain carries TRBV6-1 and TRBJ1-5; D not resolved. The CDR3 consists of 16 residues. The germline V gene has CDR1 MNHNS and CDR2 SASEGT. Trimming removed 5 bases from V and 0 bases from J, with 14 bases in between. The CDR3 nucleotides are TGTGCCAGCAGTACCCCGCCCAGATATAGCAATCAGCCCCAGCATTTT. As protein: CASSTPPRYSNQPQHF.

This clonotype was observed a handful of times. The chain recombines TRBV11-2 with TRBJ1-2; possibly TRBD1 for D (6 bases). V lost 5 bases and J lost 6, with 10 bases in between. This CDR3 has 12 amino acids. Germline V gives CDR1 SGHAT, CDR2 FQNNGV. The CDR3 spells CASSTNRDGYTF. The CDR3 coding sequence is TGTGCCAGCAGCACCAACAGGGATGGCTACACCTTC.

This clonotype was observed a handful of times. J is TRBJ1-2 and V is TRBV2; 9 bases line up with TRBD1. The length of the CDR3 is 14 residues. Looked up from germline, CDR1 is SNHLY and CDR2 is FYNNEI. J lost 6 bases, V lost 1 base, and 3 bases had no gene match. CDR3 sequence: CASSEDRTGDGYTF. The CDR3 DNA is TGTGCCAGCAGTGAAGACAGGACAGGGGATGGCTACACCTTC.

This clonotype was seen only a few times. The chain recombines TRBV24-1 with TRBJ2-2; 12 bases map to TRBD2. The V gene's germline CDR1 is KGHDR and CDR2 SFDVKD. V shed 4 bases and J 5 bases; nucleotides not matched to a gene: 13. The CDR3 runs 19 residues. Here the CDR3 DNA reads TGTGCCACCAGTGAATGGGGATCGACTAGCGGGAGCGGAACCGGGGAGCTGTTTTTT. It specifies CATSEWGSTSGSGTGELFF.

The chain has TRBV6-2 or TRBV6-3 and TRBJ2-1; perhaps TRBD2 as D (6 bases). This CDR3 is built from 17 residues. Trimming took off 0 bases at V and 0 bases at J, with 12 bases between the two ends. Germline loops: CDR1 MNHEY, CDR2 SVGEGT. CDR3 amino acids: CASSYSVSGSSYNEQFF. For the CDR3, the DNA is TGTGCCAGCAGTTACTCCGTTTCCGGGAGCTCCTACAATGAGCAGTTCTTC.

The rearrangement uses TRBV6-5 and TRBJ2-1; 9 nucleotides line up with TRBD2. Losses at the gene ends were 0 bases for V and 8 bases for J; bases not matched to a gene: 8. The CDR3 runs 16 residues. The germline V gene has CDR1 MNHEY and CDR2 SVGAGI. The CDR3 DNA sequence: TGTGCCAGCAGTTACTCGAGTAGCGGGAGTTTTTATGAGCAGTTCTTC. As protein: CASSYSSSGSFYEQFF.

The CDR3 DNA is TGTGCCAGCAGTTTTCTAGGTCCGCCCCGGTTCTTC. It yields the protein CASSFLGPPRFF. V gene TRBV12-3 or TRBV12-4 combines with J gene TRBJ2-1, with D unclear. This CDR3 region has 12 residues. Trimming pared 3 bases from V and 15 bases from J, leaving 15 bases between.

This clonotype was picked up a small number of times. V usage is TRBV5-6 and J usage is TRBJ2-2, with D possibly matching TRBD1 (6 bases). Germline assignment: CDR1 SGHDT and CDR2 YYEEEE. This CDR3 has 14 residues. The V end was cut by 5 bases, the J end by 5 bases, with 13 bases between. CDR3: CASRQETGTGELFF. CDR3 in DNA: TGTGCCAGCAGACAAGAGACAGGAACCGGGGAGCTGTTTTTT.

This rearrangement joins TRBV5-1 to TRBJ2-1; 11 bases agree with TRBD2. This CDR3 is built from 16 residues. With 5 bases clipped from V and 7 bases from J, the junction kept 11 bases outside the gene matches. Per germline, CDR1 SGHRS and CDR2 YFSETQ. CDR3 loop: CASREAPGLAVNEQFF. CDR3 DNA sequence: TGCGCCAGCAGAGAAGCCCCGGGACTAGCGGTAAATGAGCAGTTCTTC. Complete variable domain (other parts from reference TRBV5-1 and TRBJ2-1): KAGVTQTPRYLIKTRGQQVTLSCSPISGHRSVSWYQQTPGQGLQFLFEYFSETQRNKGNFPGRFSGRQFSNSRSEMNVSTLELGDSALYLCASREAPGLAVNEQFFGPGTRLTVL.

In this sample, this clonotype turned up a few times. The chain has TRBV29-1 and TRBJ2-3; D possibly corresponds to TRBD2 (5 bases). The CDR3 covers 15 residues. The V and J ends lost 3 bases and 0 bases respectively, with 13 bases between them. Germline-derived CDR1 and CDR2 are SQVTM and ANQGSEA. This CDR3 is CSVERGSRSTDTQYF. The CDR3 nucleotides read TGCAGCGTTGAGAGAGGGAGTCGCAGCACAGATACGCAGTATTTT.